The subject of this entry is one TCR beta chain. The entry originates in a study of Ad26.COV2.S vaccination and SARS-CoV-2 variants. Study-wide context: In the study, Ad26.COV2.S was injected intramuscularly once, or twice 56 days apart.

Germline loops: CDR1 MNHNY, CDR2 SVGAGI (reference sequence). CDR3 length equals 16 residues. V gave up 6 bases and J gave up 2 bases, with 20 bases separating them. The repertoire was sequenced with immunoSEQ multiplex PCR; TCRdb's copy has only in-frame clones and lacks some. The sample includes about 320,000 clones, 85% to 90% of them seen just once. This sample's treatment: 19 received Ad26.COV2.S at low or high dose, single or two shots; about 5 received placebo; per-sample allocation not given. Each sample was drawn 63 days after the first injection (of vaccine or placebo). The genes are TRBV6-6 and TRBJ2-7; the D gene is possibly TRBD2 (7 bases). The origin of this receptor is a person aged 18 to 65 who received the Ad26.COV2.S COVID-19 vaccine or a placebo. This sample comprised peripheral blood, obtained in a trial of Ad26.COV2.S vaccine versus placebo. The chain's CDR3 is CASSSGGGKKTYEQYF. The DNA of the CDR3 is TGTGCCAGCAGCTCGGGGGGCGGGAAAAAGACCTACGAGCAGTACTTC.